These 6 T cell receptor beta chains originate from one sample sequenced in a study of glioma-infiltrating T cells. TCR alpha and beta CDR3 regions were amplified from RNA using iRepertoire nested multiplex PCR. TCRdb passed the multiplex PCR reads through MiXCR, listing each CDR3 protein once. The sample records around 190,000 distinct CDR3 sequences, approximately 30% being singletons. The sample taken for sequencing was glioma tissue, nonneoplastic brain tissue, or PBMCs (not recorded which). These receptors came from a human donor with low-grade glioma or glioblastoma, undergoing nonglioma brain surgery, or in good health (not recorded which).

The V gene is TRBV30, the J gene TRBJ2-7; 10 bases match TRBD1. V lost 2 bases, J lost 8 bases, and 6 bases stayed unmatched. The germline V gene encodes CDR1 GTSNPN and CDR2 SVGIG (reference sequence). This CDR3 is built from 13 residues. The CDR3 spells CAWSSGQGVQQYF. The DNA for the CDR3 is TGTGCCTGGAGTTCCGGACAGGGGGTTCAGCAGTACTTC.

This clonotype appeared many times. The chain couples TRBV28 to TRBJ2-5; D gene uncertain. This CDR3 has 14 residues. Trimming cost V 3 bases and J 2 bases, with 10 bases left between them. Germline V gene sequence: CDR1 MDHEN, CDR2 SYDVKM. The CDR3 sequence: CASSFRLRQETQYF. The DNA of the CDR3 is TGTGCCAGCAGTTTTAGGTTACGACAAGAGACCCAGTACTTC.

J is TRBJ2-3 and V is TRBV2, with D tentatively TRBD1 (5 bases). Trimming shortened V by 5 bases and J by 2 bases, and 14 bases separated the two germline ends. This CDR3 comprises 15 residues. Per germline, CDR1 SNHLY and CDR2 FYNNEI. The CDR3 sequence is CASSRNGATTDTQYF. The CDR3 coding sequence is TGTGCCAGCAGTAGAAATGGGGCTACCACAGATACGCAGTATTTT.

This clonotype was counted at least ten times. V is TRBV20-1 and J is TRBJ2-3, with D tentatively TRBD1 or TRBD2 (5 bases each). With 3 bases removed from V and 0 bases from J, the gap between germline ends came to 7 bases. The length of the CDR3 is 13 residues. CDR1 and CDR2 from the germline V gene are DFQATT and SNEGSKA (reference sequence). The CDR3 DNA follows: TGCAGTGCTAGGGGGGAGAGCACAGATACGCAGTATTTT. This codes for CSARGESTDTQYF.

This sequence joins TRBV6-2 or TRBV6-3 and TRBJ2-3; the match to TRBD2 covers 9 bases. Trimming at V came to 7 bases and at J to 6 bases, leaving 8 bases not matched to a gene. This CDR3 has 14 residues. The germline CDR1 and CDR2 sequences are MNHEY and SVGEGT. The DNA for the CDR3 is TGTGCCAGCATCCCGATAGCGGGAGCGGATACGCAGTATTTT. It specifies CASIPIAGADTQYF.

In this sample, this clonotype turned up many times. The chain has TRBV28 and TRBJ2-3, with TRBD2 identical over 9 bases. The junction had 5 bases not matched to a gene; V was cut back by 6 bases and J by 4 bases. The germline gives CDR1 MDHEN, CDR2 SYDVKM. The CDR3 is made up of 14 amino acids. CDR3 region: CASRLAGVPDTQYF. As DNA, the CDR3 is TGTGCCAGCAGATTAGCGGGAGTGCCAGATACGCAGTATTTT.